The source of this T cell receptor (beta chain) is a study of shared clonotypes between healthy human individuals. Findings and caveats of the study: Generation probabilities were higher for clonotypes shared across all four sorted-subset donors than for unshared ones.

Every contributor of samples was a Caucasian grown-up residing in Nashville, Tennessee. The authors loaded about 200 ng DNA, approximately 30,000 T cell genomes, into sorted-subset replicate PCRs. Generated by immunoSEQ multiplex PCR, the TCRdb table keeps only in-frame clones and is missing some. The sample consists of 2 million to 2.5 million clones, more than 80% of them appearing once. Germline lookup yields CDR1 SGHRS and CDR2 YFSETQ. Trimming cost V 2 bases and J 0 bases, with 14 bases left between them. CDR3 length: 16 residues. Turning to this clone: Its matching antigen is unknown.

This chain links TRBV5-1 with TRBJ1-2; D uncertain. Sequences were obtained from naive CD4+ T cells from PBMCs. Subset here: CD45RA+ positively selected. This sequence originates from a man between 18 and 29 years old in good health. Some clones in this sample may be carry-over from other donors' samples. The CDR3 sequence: CASSFGISTSNYGYTF. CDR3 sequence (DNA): TGCGCCAGCAGCTTTGGAATTTCAACATCTAACTATGGCTACACCTTC.